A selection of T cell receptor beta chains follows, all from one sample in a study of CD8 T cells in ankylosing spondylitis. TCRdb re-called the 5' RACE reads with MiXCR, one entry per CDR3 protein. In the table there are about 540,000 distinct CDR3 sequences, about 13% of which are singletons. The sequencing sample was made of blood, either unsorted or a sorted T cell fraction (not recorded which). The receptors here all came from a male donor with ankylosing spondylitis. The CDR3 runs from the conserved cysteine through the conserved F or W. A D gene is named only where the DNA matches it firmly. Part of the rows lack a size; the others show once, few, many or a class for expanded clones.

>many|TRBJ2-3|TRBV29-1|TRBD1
TGCAGCGTTGAAGCCCTGGCAGGGGGCGGCACAGATACGCAGTATTTT
CSVEALAGGGTDTQYF
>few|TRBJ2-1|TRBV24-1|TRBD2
TGTGCCACCAGTGAATTCAGGGGGACTAGCGGAAACAATGAGCAGTTCTTC
CATSEFRGTSGNNEQFF
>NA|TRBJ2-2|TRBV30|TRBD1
TGTGCCTGGAGCGTGACGGGACAGGGGAACACCGGGGAGCTGTTTTTT
CAWSVTGQGNTGELFF
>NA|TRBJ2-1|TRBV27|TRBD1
TGTGCCAGCAGTTGGGACAGGGGGTTCGATGAGCAGTTCTTC
CASSWDRGFDEQFF
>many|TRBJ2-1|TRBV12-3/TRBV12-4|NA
TGTGCCAGCAGCCCCCTGGACGGGAGACGGAATGAGCAGTTCTTC
CASSPLDGRRNEQFF
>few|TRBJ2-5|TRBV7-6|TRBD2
TGTGCCAGCAGCCCTAGGGGAGGGAAGGGAGAGACCCAGTACTTC
CASSPRGGKGETQYF
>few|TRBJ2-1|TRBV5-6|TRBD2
TGTGCCAGCAGCTTGGAACTAGCGGGAGTGGATGAGCAGTTCTTC
CASSLELAGVDEQFF
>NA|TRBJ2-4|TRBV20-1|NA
TGCAGTGCTTTCGGGCAGGGGGCCAAAAACATTCAGTACTTC
CSAFGQGAKNIQYF
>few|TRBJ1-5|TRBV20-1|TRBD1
TGCAGTGCTAGAGTTCCGACAGGGGGAGAGCAGCCCCAGCATTTT
CSARVPTGGEQPQHF
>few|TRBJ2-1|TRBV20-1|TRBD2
TGCAGTGCTCTTAGCGGGAGTGCAAACAATGAGCAGTTCTTC
CSALSGSANNEQFF
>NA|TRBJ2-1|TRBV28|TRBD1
TGTGCCAGCAGTTCAAACGACAGGGGGGGGTACAATGAGCAGTTCTTC
CASSSNDRGGYNEQFF
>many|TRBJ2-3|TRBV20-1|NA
TGCAGTGCCGAGGGCACAGATACGCAGTATTTT
CSAEGTDTQYF
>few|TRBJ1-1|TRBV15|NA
TGTGCCACCAGCAGAGATCTACAGTACGGCATTGAAGCTTTCTTT
CATSRDLQYGIEAFF
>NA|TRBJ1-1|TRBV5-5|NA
TGTGCCAGCAGCCCTCGTGTGGTGGTGAACACTGAAGCTTTCTTT
CASSPRVVVNTEAFF
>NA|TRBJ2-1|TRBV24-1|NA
TGTGCCACCAGTGACCTGACAGGCGGGTACAATGAGCAGTTCTTC
CATSDLTGGYNEQFF
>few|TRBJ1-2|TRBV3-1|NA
TGTGCCAGCAGCCAAGATGCCGCCAGGCCCTATGGCTACACCTTC
CASSQDAARPYGYTF
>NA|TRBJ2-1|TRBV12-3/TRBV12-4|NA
TGTGCCAGCAGTTTAGAGAGGGAGAGGCAGTTCTTC
CASSLERERQFF
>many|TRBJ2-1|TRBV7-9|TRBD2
TGTGCCAGCAGCTTTTCTAGCGGGAGTCTTTTC
CASSFSSGSLF
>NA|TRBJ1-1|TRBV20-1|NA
TGCAGTGCTCCTCGAGGGAACACTGAAGCTTTCTTT
CSAPRGNTEAFF
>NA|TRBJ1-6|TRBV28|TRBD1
TGTGCCAGCAGTCCCCGGACAGGGGGCTCCTATAATTCACCCCTCCACTTT
CASSPRTGGSYNSPLHF
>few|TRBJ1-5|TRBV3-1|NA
TGTGCCAGCAGCCAAGATGTGGGTCAGCCCCAGCATTTT
CASSQDVGQPQHF
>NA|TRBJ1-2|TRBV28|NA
TGTGCCAGCAGTCCTCTATCGGACAGACTTTATGGCTACACCTTC
CASSPLSDRLYGYTF
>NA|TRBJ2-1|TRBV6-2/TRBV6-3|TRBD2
TGTGCCAGCAGCCGACTAGCGGACCTCGACAGGGAGCAGTTCTTC
CASSRLADLDREQFF
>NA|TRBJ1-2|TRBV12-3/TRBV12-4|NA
TGTGCCAGCAGTCCTTCCGGGGAGTGGAATGGCTACACCTTC
CASSPSGEWNGYTF
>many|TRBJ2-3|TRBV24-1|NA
TGTGCCACCAGTCTTACAACAGATACGCAGTATTTT
CATSLTTDTQYF
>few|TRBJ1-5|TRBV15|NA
TGTGCCACCAGCAGAGAGCAGGGTATGAATCAGCCCCAGCATTTT
CATSREQGMNQPQHF
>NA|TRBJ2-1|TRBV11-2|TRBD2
TGTGCCAGCGGGAGGGGTAGCGGCTACAATGAGCAGTTCTTC
CASGRGSGYNEQFF
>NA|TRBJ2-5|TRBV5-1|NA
TGCGCCAGCAGCTTGGAGGACCCAACCCAGTACTTC
CASSLEDPTQYF
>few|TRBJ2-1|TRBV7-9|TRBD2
TGTGCCAGCAGCTTAGTTGGGACTAATAATGAGCAGTTCTTC
CASSLVGTNNEQFF